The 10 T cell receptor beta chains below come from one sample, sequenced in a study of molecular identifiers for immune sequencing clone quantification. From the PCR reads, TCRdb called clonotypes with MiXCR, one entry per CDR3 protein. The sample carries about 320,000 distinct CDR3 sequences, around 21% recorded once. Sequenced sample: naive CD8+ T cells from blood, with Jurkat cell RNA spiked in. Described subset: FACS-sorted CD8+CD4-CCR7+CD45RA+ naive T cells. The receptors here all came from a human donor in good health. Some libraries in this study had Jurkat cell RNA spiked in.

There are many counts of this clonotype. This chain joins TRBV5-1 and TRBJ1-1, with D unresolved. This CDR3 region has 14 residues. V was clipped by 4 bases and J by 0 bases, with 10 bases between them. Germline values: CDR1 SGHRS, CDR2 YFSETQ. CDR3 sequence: CASSVDGMNTEAFF. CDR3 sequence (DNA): TGCGCCAGCAGCGTGGACGGGATGAACACTGAAGCTTTCTTT.

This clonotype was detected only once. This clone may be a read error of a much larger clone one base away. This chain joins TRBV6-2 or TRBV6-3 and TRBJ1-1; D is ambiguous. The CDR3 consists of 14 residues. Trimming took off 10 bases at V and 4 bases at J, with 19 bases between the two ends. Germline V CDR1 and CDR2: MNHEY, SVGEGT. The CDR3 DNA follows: TGTGCCACAGTACGCCGAAGTGATGGCACTGAAGCTTTCTTT. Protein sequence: CATVRRSDGTEAFF.

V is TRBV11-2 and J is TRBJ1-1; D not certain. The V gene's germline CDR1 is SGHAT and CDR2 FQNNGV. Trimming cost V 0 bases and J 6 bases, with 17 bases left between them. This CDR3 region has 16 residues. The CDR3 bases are TGTGCCAGCAGCTTAGATCGAAACATTAGGGCCCCTGAAGCTTTCTTT. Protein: CASSLDRNIRAPEAFF.

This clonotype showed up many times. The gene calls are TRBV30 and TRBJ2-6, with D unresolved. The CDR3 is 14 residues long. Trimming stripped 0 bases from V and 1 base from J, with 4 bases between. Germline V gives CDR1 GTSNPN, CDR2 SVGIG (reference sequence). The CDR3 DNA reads TGTGCCTGGAGTGTGGAGTCTGGGGCCAACGTCCTGACTTTC. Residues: CAWSVESGANVLTF.

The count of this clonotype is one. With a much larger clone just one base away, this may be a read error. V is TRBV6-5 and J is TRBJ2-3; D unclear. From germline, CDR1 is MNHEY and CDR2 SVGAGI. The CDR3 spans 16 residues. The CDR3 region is CASGYSMETDTDTQYF. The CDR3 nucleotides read TGTGCCAGCGGTTACTCGATGGAGACGGATACAGATACGCAGTATTTT.

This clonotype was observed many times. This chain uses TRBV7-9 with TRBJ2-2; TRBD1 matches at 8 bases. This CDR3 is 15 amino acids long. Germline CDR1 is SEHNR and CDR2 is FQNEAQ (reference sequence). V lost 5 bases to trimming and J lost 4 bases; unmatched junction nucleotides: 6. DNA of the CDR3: TGTGCCAGCAGCACAGGGGGAGGCGGCACCGGGGAGCTGTTTTTT. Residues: CASSTGGGGTGELFF.

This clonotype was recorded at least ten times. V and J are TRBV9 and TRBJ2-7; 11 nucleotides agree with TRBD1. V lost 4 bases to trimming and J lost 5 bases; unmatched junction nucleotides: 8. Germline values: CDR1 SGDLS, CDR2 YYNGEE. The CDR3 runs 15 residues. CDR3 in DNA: TGTGCCAGCAGCTTATCGGACAGGGGGCGCGACGAGCAGTACTTC. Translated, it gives CASSLSDRGRDEQYF.

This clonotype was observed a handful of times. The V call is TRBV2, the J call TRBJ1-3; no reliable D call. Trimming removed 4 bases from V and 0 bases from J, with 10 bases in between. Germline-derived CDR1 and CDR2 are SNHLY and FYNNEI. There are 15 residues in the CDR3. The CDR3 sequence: CASSVFWGSGNTIYF. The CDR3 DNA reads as TGTGCCAGCAGTGTTTTTTGGGGCTCTGGAAACACCATATATTTT.

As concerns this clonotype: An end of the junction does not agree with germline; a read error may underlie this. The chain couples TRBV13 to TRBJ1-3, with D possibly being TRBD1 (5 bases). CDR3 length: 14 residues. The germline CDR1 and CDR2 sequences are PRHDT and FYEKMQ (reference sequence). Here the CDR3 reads CASSTGGSENTIYF. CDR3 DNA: TGTGCCAGCAGCACCGGGGGTTCTGAAAACACCATATATTTT.

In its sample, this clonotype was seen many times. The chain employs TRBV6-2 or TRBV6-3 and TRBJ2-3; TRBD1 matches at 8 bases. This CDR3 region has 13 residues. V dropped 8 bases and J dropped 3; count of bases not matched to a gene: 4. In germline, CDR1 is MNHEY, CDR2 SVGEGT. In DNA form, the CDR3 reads TGTGCCAGCGCAAACAGGGGGACAGATACGCAGTATTTT. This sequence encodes CASANRGTDTQYF.